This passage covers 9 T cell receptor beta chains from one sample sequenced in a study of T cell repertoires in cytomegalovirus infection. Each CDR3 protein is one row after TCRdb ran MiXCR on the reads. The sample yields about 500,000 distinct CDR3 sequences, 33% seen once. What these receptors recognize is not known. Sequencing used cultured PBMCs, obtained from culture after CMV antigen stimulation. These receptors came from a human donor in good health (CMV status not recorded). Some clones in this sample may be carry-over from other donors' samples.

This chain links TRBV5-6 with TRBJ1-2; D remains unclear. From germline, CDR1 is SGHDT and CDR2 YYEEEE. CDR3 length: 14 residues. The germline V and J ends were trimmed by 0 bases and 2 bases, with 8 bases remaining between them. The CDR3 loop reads CASSLAGSNYGYTF. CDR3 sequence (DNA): TGTGCCAGCAGCTTGGCCGGCAGCAACTATGGCTACACCTTC.

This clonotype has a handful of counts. The CDR3 region has the DNA TGTGCCAGCACCCCCGGCCACAATGAGCAGTTCTTC. Translation gives CASTPGHNEQFF. The chain employs TRBV11-3 and TRBJ2-1; D remains unclear. From germline, CDR1 is SGHNT and CDR2 YENEEA. Trimming pared 7 bases from V and 5 bases from J, leaving 9 bases between. The CDR3 extends over 12 amino acids.

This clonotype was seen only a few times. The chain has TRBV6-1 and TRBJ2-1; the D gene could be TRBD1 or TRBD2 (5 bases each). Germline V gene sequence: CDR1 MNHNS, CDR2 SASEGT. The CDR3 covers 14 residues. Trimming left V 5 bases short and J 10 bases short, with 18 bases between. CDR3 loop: CASSQTQLRGEQFF. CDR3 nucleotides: TGTGCCAGCAGTCAGACTCAACTGAGGGGCGAGCAGTTCTTC.

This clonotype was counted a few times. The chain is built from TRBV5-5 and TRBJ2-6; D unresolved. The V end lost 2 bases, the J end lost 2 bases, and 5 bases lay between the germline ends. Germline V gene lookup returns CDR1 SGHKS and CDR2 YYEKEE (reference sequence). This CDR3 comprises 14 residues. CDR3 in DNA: TGTGCCAGCAGCTTATCTCCTGGGGCCAACGTCCTGACTTTC. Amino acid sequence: CASSLSPGANVLTF.

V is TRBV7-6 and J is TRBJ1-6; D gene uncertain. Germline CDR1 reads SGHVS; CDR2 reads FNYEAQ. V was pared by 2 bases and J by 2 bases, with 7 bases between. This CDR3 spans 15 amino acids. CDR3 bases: TGTGCCAGCAGCTTACGGCGGGCCTATAATTCACCCCTCCACTTT. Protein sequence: CASSLRRAYNSPLHF.

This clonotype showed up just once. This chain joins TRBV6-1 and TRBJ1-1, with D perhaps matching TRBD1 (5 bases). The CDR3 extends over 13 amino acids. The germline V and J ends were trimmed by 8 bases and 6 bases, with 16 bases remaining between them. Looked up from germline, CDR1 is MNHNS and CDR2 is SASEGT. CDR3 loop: CASGVARASEAFF. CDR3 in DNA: TGTGCCAGCGGGGTAGCCAGGGCATCTGAAGCTTTCTTT.

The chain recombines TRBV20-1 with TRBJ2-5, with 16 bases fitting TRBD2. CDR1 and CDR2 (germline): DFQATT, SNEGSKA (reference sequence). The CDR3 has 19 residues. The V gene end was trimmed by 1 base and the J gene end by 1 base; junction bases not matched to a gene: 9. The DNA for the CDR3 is TGCAGTGCTAGAGGAGTTGGGACTAGCGGGAGGGCCCTCCAAGAGACCCAGTACTTC. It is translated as CSARGVGTSGRALQETQYF.

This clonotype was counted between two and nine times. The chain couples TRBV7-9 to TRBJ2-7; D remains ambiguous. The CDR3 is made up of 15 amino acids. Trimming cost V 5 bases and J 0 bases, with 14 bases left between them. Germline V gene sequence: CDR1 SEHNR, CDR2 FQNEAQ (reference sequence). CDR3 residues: CASSPPDSYSYEQYF. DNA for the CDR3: TGTGCCAGCAGCCCCCCGGATTCATACTCCTACGAGCAGTACTTC.

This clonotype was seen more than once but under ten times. The CDR3 DNA reads as TGTGCTAGTGGTTTGGTACTAGGCGGGAGGATTCCTTCCGATGAGCAGTTCTTC. Translated, it gives CASGLVLGGRIPSDEQFF. The chain joins TRBV12-5 to TRBJ2-1; 8 nucleotides match TRBD2. The germline V gene encodes CDR1 LGHNT and CDR2 FRNRAP. V gave up 0 bases and J gave up 8 bases; unmatched junction bases: 15. CDR3 length equals 18 residues. The full variable domain, rest sourced from reference TRBV12-5 and TRBJ2-1, is DARVTQTPRHKVTEMGQEVTMRCQPILGHNTVFWYRQTMMQGLELLAYFRNRAPLDDSGMPKDRFSAEMPDATLATLKIQPSEPRDSAVYFCASGLVLGGRIPSDEQFFGPGTRLTVL.